The next 31 T cell receptor beta chains were all read from a single sample in a study of radiation and T cells in renal cell carcinoma (dated by TCRdb to about 2020). Library prep was done by the immunoSEQ multiplex PCR assay. This immuneACCESS table, as held by TCRdb, lists in-frame sequences with V and J called but not all clones. Of the missing ones, under half trace to an unresolved V gene in checked studies; the others have no known cause. This sample holds approximately 100,000 clones; 86% were observed only once. The top ten constitute approximately 8.1% of the sample. According to the study, the label for this sample's time point signals: baseline pretreatment blood. This sample's treatment or condition label indicates: 15 Gy SBRT to primary tumor, nephrectomy 4 weeks later. The input for sequencing was blood, taken from a patient whose treatment included radiotherapy and nephrectomy. These receptors came from a man over 45 with renal cell carcinoma.

This chain joins TRBV7-3 and TRBJ1-1, with 10 positions matching TRBD1. Germline V lookup: CDR1 SGHTA, CDR2 FQGTGA. The CDR3 has 15 amino acids. J was trimmed by 3 bases and V by 4 bases; bases with no gene match: 5. The CDR3 is CASSSQDRGDTEAFF. CDR3 DNA sequence: TGTGCCAGCAGCTCCCAGGACAGGGGGGACACTGAAGCTTTCTTT.

The rearrangement uses TRBV30 and TRBJ1-1; maybe TRBD1 (6 bases). The germline gives CDR1 GTSNPN, CDR2 SVGIG (reference sequence). The CDR3 is made up of 14 amino acids. V was pared by 7 bases and J by 3 bases, with 18 bases between. CDR3 region: CASTGARVYTEAFF. The CDR3 DNA reads as TGTGCCTCCACGGGGGCGCGGGTGTACACTGAAGCTTTCTTT.

This chain links TRBV28 with TRBJ2-7, with a possible D match to TRBD2 (5 bases). Trimming shortened V by 8 bases and J by 3 bases, and 17 bases separated the two germline ends. Germline CDR1 MDHEN, CDR2 SYDVKM. CDR3 length: 14 amino acids. This CDR3 reads CASYPGGGGYEQYF. DNA of the CDR3: TGTGCCAGCTATCCAGGTGGAGGCGGCTACGAGCAGTACTTC.

The rearrangement joins TRBV2 to TRBJ2-3; D is perhaps TRBD2 (6 bases). The length of the CDR3 is 14 residues. Germline lookup yields CDR1 SNHLY and CDR2 FYNNEI. Deletions cut 4 bases from V and 0 bases from J, with 8 bases between. The CDR3 bases are TGTGCCAGCAGTGGGGCGGGAAGCACAGATACGCAGTATTTT. Translating gives CASSGAGSTDTQYF.

The rearrangement uses TRBV25-1 and TRBJ1-6, with D tentatively TRBD1 (5 bases). Germline CDR1 is MGHDK and CDR2 is SYGVNS. The CDR3 consists of 15 residues. The germline V and J ends were trimmed by 2 bases and 8 bases, with 13 bases remaining between them. CDR3 sequence (DNA): TGTGCCAGCAGTGAAATGCAGGGTGCCGATTCACCCCTCCACTTT. Translation gives CASSEMQGADSPLHF.

This chain links TRBV2 with TRBJ1-2; weak D call: TRBD1 (5 bases). The CDR3 is 12 amino acids. The germline CDR1 and CDR2 sequences are SNHLY and FYNNEI. The ends were cut back, 2 bases at V and 12 bases at J, with 13 bases in the middle. CDR3 sequence: CASSEWDAKNTF. CDR3 coding DNA: TGTGCCAGCAGTGAATGGGACGCAAAGAACACCTTC.

CDR3 nucleotides: TGCGCCAGCAGCCAAGAACGGGTCGGGTCTTTCTTT. It codes for CASSQERVGSFF. The chain carries TRBV4-1 and TRBJ1-1, with D unclear. The CDR3 has 12 residues. CDR1 and CDR2 (germline): MGHRA, YSYEKL. V was trimmed by 0 bases and J by 12 bases, leaving 11 bases between them.

The chain carries TRBV5-1 and TRBJ1-1, with 11 bases fitting TRBD1. Germline V gene sequence: CDR1 SGHRS, CDR2 YFSETQ. The CDR3 contains 16 residues. J was trimmed by 1 base and V by 3 bases; bases with no gene match: 5. The CDR3 protein is CASSSGQGAGNTEAFF. The CDR3 region has the DNA TGCGCCAGCAGCTCTGGACAGGGGGCGGGGAACACTGAAGCTTTCTTT.

The chain is built from TRBV27 and TRBJ1-2, with 8 bases identical to TRBD1. In germline, CDR1 is MNHEY, CDR2 SMNVEV (reference sequence). The CDR3 contains 15 residues. The trim removed 4 bases at V and 4 bases at J, leaving 8 bases unmatched. The CDR3, as DNA: TGTGCCAGCAGTTCTAGAAGGACAGGGACCTATGGCTACACCTTC. Translating gives CASSSRRTGTYGYTF.

This clone was recorded only once. The V gene is TRBV4-1, the J gene TRBJ1-2, with unresolved D. Trimming removed 0 bases at V and 1 base at J, with 12 bases between. Germline CDR1 and CDR2: MGHRA and YSYEKL. There are 16 residues in the CDR3. Here the CDR3 DNA reads TGCGCCAGCAGCCAAGATCATGCGGGGAATAACTATGGCTACACCTTC. Its translation is CASSQDHAGNNYGYTF.

The chain uses TRBV5-5 and TRBJ1-1, with a possible D match to TRBD1 (6 bases). Germline V lookup: CDR1 SGHKS, CDR2 YYEKEE (reference sequence). The CDR3 consists of 15 residues. Trimming took 4 bases from V and 0 from J, leaving 13 bases between them. CDR3 protein: CASSKTQGMNTEAFF. CDR3 coding DNA: TGTGCCAGCAGCAAAACACAGGGTATGAACACTGAAGCTTTCTTT.

This sequence joins TRBV6-5 and TRBJ1-2, with 7 bases fitting TRBD1. The CDR3 runs 15 residues. The V and J ends lost 5 bases and 4 bases, in that order; junction bases with no gene match: 10. CDR1 MNHEY and CDR2 SVGAGI come from the germline V gene. The CDR3 sequence: CASSQQGGALYGYTF. As DNA, the CDR3 is TGTGCCAGCAGTCAACAAGGGGGCGCGCTCTATGGCTACACCTTC.

The chain employs TRBV19 and TRBJ1-4; 7 positions agree with TRBD1. V lost 10 bases and J lost 4; bases outside the gene matches: 12. The CDR3 has 15 residues. Germline V gives CDR1 LNHDA, CDR2 SQIVND (reference sequence). CDR3 DNA: TGTGCCACCACACCGCAGGACAGGCGTAATGAAAAACTGTTTTTT. Translated, it gives CATTPQDRRNEKLFF.

The chain recombines TRBV13 with TRBJ2-3; 14 nucleotides align to TRBD2. J was trimmed by 5 bases and V by 2 bases; bases with no gene match: 6. The CDR3 is made up of 17 amino acids. Germline V gene data show CDR1 as PRHDT and CDR2 as FYEKMQ (reference sequence). The CDR3 DNA reads as TGTGCCAGCAGCTTACCGGGACTAGCGGGGGTCGGAGATACGCAGTATTTT. Amino acid sequence: CASSLPGLAGVGDTQYF. The variable domain in full, completed from reference TRBV13 and TRBJ2-3, reads AAGVIQSPRHLIKEKRETATLKCYPIPRHDTVYWYQQGPGQDPQFLISFYEKMQSDKGSIPDRFSAQQFSDYHSELNMSSLELGDSALYFCASSLPGLAGVGDTQYFGPGTRLTVL.

For the CDR3, the DNA is TGTGCCAGCAGTGACGAGGGCCTTGAGCAGTACTTC. Its translation is CASSDEGLEQYF. This sequence joins TRBV2 and TRBJ2-7; D is possibly TRBD2 (5 bases). The CDR3 runs to 12 residues. Germline V gene sequence: CDR1 SNHLY, CDR2 FYNNEI. The V end was cut by 3 bases, the J end by 7 bases, with 10 bases between.

This chain uses TRBV13 with TRBJ1-2; D possibly corresponds to TRBD1 (6 bases). The V and J ends lost 5 bases and 0 bases respectively, with 13 bases between them. This CDR3 spans 15 amino acids. The germline V gene encodes CDR1 PRHDT and CDR2 FYEKMQ (reference sequence). CDR3 loop: CASSKPRGTNYGYTF. The DNA of the CDR3 is TGTGCCAGCAGCAAACCCAGGGGTACTAACTATGGCTACACCTTC.

The chain joins TRBV9 to TRBJ2-1; either TRBD1 or TRBD2 may supply D (6 bases each). Looked up from germline, CDR1 is SGDLS and CDR2 is YYNGEE. Trimming pared 2 bases from V and 0 bases from J, leaving 9 bases between. This CDR3 contains 15 residues. The CDR3 sequence is CASSVGGDSYNEQFF. DNA for the CDR3: TGTGCCAGCAGCGTCGGGGGCGACTCCTACAATGAGCAGTTCTTC.

V is TRBV6-6 and J is TRBJ1-2; 8 positions match TRBD1. The CDR3 loop spans 14 amino acids. Germline V lookup: CDR1 MNHNY, CDR2 SVGAGI (reference sequence). The junction had 7 bases not matched to a gene; V was cut back by 6 bases and J by 4 bases. The CDR3 region has the DNA TGTGCCAGCAGACCGGGACAGGTCAGCTATGGCTACACCTTC. It yields the protein CASRPGQVSYGYTF.

Concerning this clone itself: This sample includes further DNA sequences coding for the same CDR3. The chain is built from TRBV7-9 and TRBJ2-1, with D uncertain. Trimming pared 1 base from V and 7 bases from J, leaving 11 bases between. The CDR3 covers 14 residues. Germline V gene lookup returns CDR1 SEHNR and CDR2 FQNEAQ (reference sequence). CDR3 residues: CASSLGGFGNEQFF. The DNA for the CDR3 is TGTGCCAGCAGCTTAGGGGGTTTCGGGAATGAGCAGTTCTTC.

The chain uses TRBV7-9 and TRBJ1-1, with D possibly being TRBD1 (5 bases). In germline, CDR1 is SEHNR, CDR2 FQNEAQ (reference sequence). The CDR3 length is 13 residues. V was pared by 5 bases and J by 10 bases, with 17 bases between. CDR3 sequence reads: CASSKIQEYGAFF. CDR3 bases: TGTGCCAGCAGCAAGATACAGGAGTACGGAGCTTTCTTT.

The rearrangement uses TRBV5-1 and TRBJ2-7; tentatively, D is TRBD1 (5 bases). The CDR3 sequence is 16 residues long. V gave up 0 bases and J gave up 7 bases, with 20 bases separating them. CDR1 and CDR2 (germline): SGHRS, YFSETQ. CDR3 region: CASSLVMTASLEEQYF. Written as DNA, the CDR3 is TGCGCCAGCAGCTTGGTGATGACAGCCTCGCTGGAGGAGCAGTACTTC.

This clone was observed once. The genes are TRBV6-6 and TRBJ2-1; D uncertain. Trimming shortened V by 7 bases and J by 6 bases, and 7 bases separated the two germline ends. The length of the CDR3 is 11 residues. Per the germline V gene, CDR1 is MNHNY and CDR2 is SVGAGI (reference sequence). This CDR3 reads CASTAPNEQFF. The CDR3 nucleotides are TGTGCCAGCACCGCACCCAATGAGCAGTTCTTC.

V usage is TRBV5-1 and J usage is TRBJ2-1; TRBD2 matches 11 bases. CDR1 is SGHRS and CDR2 is YFSETQ in the germline V gene. V lost 4 bases, J lost 3 bases, and 9 bases stayed unmatched. The CDR3 consists of 17 residues. The CDR3 sequence is CASSRTSSGGNYNEQFF. DNA of the CDR3: TGCGCCAGCAGCCGAACATCTAGCGGGGGGAACTACAATGAGCAGTTCTTC.

The chain joins TRBV5-1 to TRBJ2-1; 8 nucleotides align to TRBD2. Per germline, CDR1 SGHRS and CDR2 YFSETQ. The CDR3 length is 15 residues. Trimming at V came to 4 bases and at J to 1 base, leaving 4 bases not matched to a gene. Here the CDR3 reads CASSLGGASYNEQFF. The CDR3 coding sequence is TGCGCCAGCAGCCTCGGGGGGGCTTCCTACAATGAGCAGTTCTTC.

The chain combines TRBV29-1 with TRBJ2-3; D is ambiguous. This CDR3 region has 14 residues. The V gene lost 1 base and the J gene lost 0 bases, with 8 bases spanning the gap. Germline CDR1 reads SQVTM; CDR2 reads ANQGSEA. CDR3 region: CSVEVSLSTDTQYF. CDR3 in DNA: TGCAGCGTTGAAGTCTCCCTTAGCACAGATACGCAGTATTTT.

This chain uses TRBV19 with TRBJ2-7; tentative D call: TRBD1 (6 bases). Germline V gene lookup returns CDR1 LNHDA and CDR2 SQIVND (reference sequence). There are 15 residues in the CDR3. V was shortened by 2 bases and J by 4 bases, with 15 bases between the two germline ends. CDR3 amino acids: CASSISATGLYEQYF. In DNA, the CDR3 is TGTGCCAGTAGTATATCCGCGACAGGTCTTTACGAGCAGTACTTC.

The chain links TRBV18 to TRBJ2-3; D not resolved. The germline gives CDR1 KGHSH, CDR2 LQKENI. The CDR3 has 12 amino acids. Trimming took off 2 bases at V and 2 bases at J, with 2 bases between the two ends. CDR3 protein: CASSPDTDTQYF. CDR3 bases: TGTGCCAGCTCACCAGACACAGATACGCAGTATTTT.

This chain links TRBV11-1 with TRBJ1-4, with 10 bases aligning to TRBD1. V gave up 6 bases and J gave up 6 bases; unmatched junction bases: 1. This CDR3 is 13 amino acids long. The V gene's germline CDR1 is SGHAT and CDR2 FQDESV (reference sequence). The CDR3 coding sequence is TGTGCCAGCAGAGGGACAGGGGATGAAAAACTGTTTTTT. This gives the protein CASRGTGDEKLFF.

This chain connects TRBV18 to TRBJ2-1; 14 positions match TRBD2. The CDR3 is made up of 16 amino acids. The germline V gene encodes CDR1 KGHSH and CDR2 LQKENI. Losses at the gene ends were 5 bases for V and 8 bases for J; bases not matched to a gene: 8. Here the CDR3 DNA reads TGTGCCAGCTCAATAGGACTAGCGGGAGGCAGTGATGAGCAGTTCTTC. Residues: CASSIGLAGGSDEQFF.

The chain recombines TRBV14 with TRBJ2-3; maybe TRBD1 (6 bases). In germline, CDR1 is SGHDN, CDR2 FVKESK. The CDR3 sequence is 15 residues long. V gave up 4 bases and J gave up 1 base, with 12 bases separating them. The CDR3 protein is CASSRGQGGTDTQYF. The CDR3 DNA follows: TGTGCCAGCAGCCGGGGGCAGGGAGGCACAGATACGCAGTATTTT.

V is TRBV25-1 and J is TRBJ2-7; the match to TRBD1 covers 7 bases. Per the germline V gene, CDR1 is MGHDK and CDR2 is SYGVNS. The CDR3 sequence is 14 residues long. V trimming: 4 bases; J trimming: 6 bases; junction bases outside the gene matches: 9. The CDR3 nucleotides read TGTGCCAGCAGTGTCCCCGGGCAGGGGGTCGAGCAGTACTTC. Protein: CASSVPGQGVEQYF.